The clone carrying this TCR beta chain was found many times. Its antigen is still unknown. The data were obtained in a study of Graves' ophthalmopathy and Graves' hyperthyroidism. RNA transcripts served as template for amplifying TCR beta CDR3 sequences. The library came from an HTBI-primed first-round RT-PCR and a second-round multiplex PCR. TCRdb reprocessed the multiplex PCR reads with MiXCR, giving one entry per CDR3 protein. The data show a few hundred thousand distinct CDR3 sequences, approximately 18% seen once. Study-wide points: Blood contained most expanded thyroid clonotypes exceeding 0.001 frequency.

Germline V CDR1 and CDR2: MNHEY, SMNVEV (reference sequence). The length of the CDR3 is 14 residues. Trimming stripped 5 bases from V and 1 base from J, with 11 bases between. The source is an adult woman with stable Graves' hyperthyroidism. Sequencing was performed on peripheral blood. This sequence joins TRBV27 and TRBJ1-1, with D perhaps matching TRBD1 (6 bases). CDR3 nucleotides: TGTGCCAGCAGTCTCCCAGGGGAGAACACTGAAGCTTTCTTT. It specifies CASSLPGENTEAFF.